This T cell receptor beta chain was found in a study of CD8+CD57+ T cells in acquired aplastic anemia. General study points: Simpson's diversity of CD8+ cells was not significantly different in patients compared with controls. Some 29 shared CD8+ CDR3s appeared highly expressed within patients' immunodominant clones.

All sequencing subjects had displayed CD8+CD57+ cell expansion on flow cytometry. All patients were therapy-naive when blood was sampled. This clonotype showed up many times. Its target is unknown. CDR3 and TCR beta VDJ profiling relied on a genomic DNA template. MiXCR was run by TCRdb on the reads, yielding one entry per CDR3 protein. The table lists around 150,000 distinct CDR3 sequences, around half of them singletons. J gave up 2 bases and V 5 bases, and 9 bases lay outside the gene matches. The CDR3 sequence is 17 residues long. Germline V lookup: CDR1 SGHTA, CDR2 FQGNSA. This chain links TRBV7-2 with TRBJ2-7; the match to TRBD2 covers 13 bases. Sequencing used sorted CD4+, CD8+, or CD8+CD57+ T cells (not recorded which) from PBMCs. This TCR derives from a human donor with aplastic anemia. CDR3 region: CASSPRLAGGPTYEQYF. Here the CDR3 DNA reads TGTGCCAGCAGCCCTCGACTAGCGGGAGGCCCGACCTACGAGCAGTACTTC.